These 2 T cell receptor beta chains originate from one sample sequenced in a study of shared clonotypes between healthy human individuals. Clones were sequenced by immunoSEQ multiplex PCR, and TCRdb holds only the in-frame ones, with some missing. The table includes 2 million to 3 million clones, 93% detected once. The specimen sequenced was naive CD4+ T cells from PBMCs. Regarding subset: CD45RA+ positively selected. The receptors were sampled from a man younger than 35 in good health. Some clones in this sample may be carry-over from other donors' samples.

As regards this clone: The sample holds other DNA sequences that translate to the same CDR3. The V call is TRBV9, the J call TRBJ2-7, with D possibly matching TRBD1 (6 bases). The CDR3 consists of 14 residues. Per the germline V gene, CDR1 is SGDLS and CDR2 is YYNGEE. Trimming removed 3 bases from V and 3 bases from J, with 13 bases in between. The CDR3 bases are TGTGCCAGCAGCGCAACGGGACAAAACTACGAGCAGTACTTC. Amino acids: CASSATGQNYEQYF. Complete variable domain (other parts from reference TRBV9 and TRBJ2-7): DSGVTQTPKHLITATGQRVTLRCSPRSGDLSVYWYQQSLDQGLQFLIQYYNGEERAKGNILERFSAQQFPDLHSELNLSSLELGDSALYFCASSATGQNYEQYFGPGTRLTVT.

The chain recombines TRBV4-3 with TRBJ2-1, with 10 bases lining up with TRBD1. The J segment lost 2 bases and the V segment lost 5 bases, leaving 3 bases of the junction unmatched. Per the germline V gene, CDR1 is LGHNA and CDR2 is YSLEER. There are 15 residues in the CDR3. Written as DNA, the CDR3 is TGCGCCAGCAGCTTAGGACAGGGGGCCTACAATGAGCAGTTCTTC. It specifies CASSLGQGAYNEQFF.